This is a list of T cell receptor beta chains from one sample in a study of T cell changes during pregnancy in multiple sclerosis. Only in-frame clones appear in the TCRdb table, and some are missing; sequencing was by immunoSEQ multiplex PCR. Of about 50,000 clones detected, almost 95% appear once; the ten largest clones hold about 0.75%. The sample consisted of CD4+ T cells from peripheral blood mononuclear cells, taken in the third trimester of pregnancy. These receptors were taken from a female donor with multiple sclerosis, enrolled in a pregnancy study. The CDR3 runs from the conserved cysteine through the conserved F or W. A D gene is named only where the DNA matches it firmly. A row's size may be missing; if present it is once, few, many or a size class.

abundance | d_gene | j_gene | v_gene | CDR3nt | CDR3aa
- | TRBD1 | TRBJ2-3 | TRBV5-4 | TGTGCCAGCTACCCGGGACAGTCGTCAGATACGCAGTATTTT | CASYPGQSSDTQYF
- | TRBD1 | TRBJ2-2 | TRBV6-5 | TGTGCCAGCAGCTTGACAGGGTTGTACACCGGGGAGCTGTTTTTT | CASSLTGLYTGELFF
- | - | TRBJ2-7 | TRBV11-2 | TGTGCCAGCAGCTTAGACAGAGGCCCCTACGAGCAGTACTTC | CASSLDRGPYEQYF
- | TRBD1 | TRBJ2-7 | TRBV6-1 | TGTGCCAGCAGTGAATGGCAGGGGGCGGTCTCCTACGAGCAGTACTTC | CASSEWQGAVSYEQYF
- | - | TRBJ1-2 | TRBV11-2 | TGTGCCAGCAGCCCTTGGGGAGGTTCAGTTGAAGGCTACACCTTC | CASSPWGGSVEGYTF
- | TRBD2 | TRBJ2-7 | TRBV18 | TGTGCCAGCTCAACTAGCGGGGGGTACGAGCAGTACTTC | CASSTSGGYEQYF
- | TRBD1 | TRBJ2-5 | TRBV27 | TGTGCCAGCAGTTCGGCAGGGGGCGCGGAGACCCAGTACTTC | CASSSAGGAETQYF
- | TRBD2 | TRBJ2-3 | TRBV9 | TGTGCCAGCAGCGTAGTGACTAGCGGGGGACGCACAGATACGCAGTATTTT | CASSVVTSGGRTDTQYF
- | - | TRBJ1-5 | TRBV7-2 | TGTGCCAGCAGCTTAGGGTCAGGGCTCAATCAGCCCCAGCATTTT | CASSLGSGLNQPQHF
- | - | TRBJ2-2 | TRBV12-5 | TGTGCTAGTTCGGGACTCTTGAACACCGGGGAGCTGTTTTTT | CASSGLLNTGELFF
- | - | TRBJ2-7 | TRBV19 | TGTGCCAGTAGGCGGGCCCCCAACGCGTACGAGCAGTACTTC | CASRRAPNAYEQYF
- | TRBD2 | TRBJ2-7 | TRBV13 | TGTGCCAGCAGCTCTAGCGGGGGGGCTCTGTACGAGCAGTACTTC | CASSSSGGALYEQYF
few | - | TRBJ1-2 | TRBV4-2 | TGTGCCAGCAGCCAAGAACAACAGGGAAACTATGGCTACACCTTC | CASSQEQQGNYGYTF
- | - | TRBJ1-4 | TRBV7-8 | TGTGCCAGCAGCCCCTCGTCAGGGGCCCCCACAACTAATGAAAAACTGTTTTTT | CASSPSSGAPTTNEKLFF
- | - | TRBJ1-2 | TRBV14 | TGTGCCAGCAGCCAAGAAGTATGGCCAGGGTCGGATGGCTACACCTTC | CASSQEVWPGSDGYTF
- | TRBD1 | TRBJ1-2 | TRBV5-1 | TGCGCCAGCAGCCTGGACAGGGGTGGTGGCTACACCTTC | CASSLDRGGGYTF
- | - | TRBJ1-4 | TRBV11-2 | TGTGCCAGCAGCTTAGACAGGGCTGCAACTAATGAAAAACTGTTTTTT | CASSLDRAATNEKLFF
- | TRBD2 | TRBJ2-1 | TRBV27 | TGTGCCAGCAGTTCCGTTACCGGGACTAGAGGGTTCTTC | CASSSVTGTRGFF
- | TRBD1 | TRBJ2-2 | TRBV5-6 | TGTGCCAGCAGCTACCCCGGGACAGGGGACACCGGGGAGCTGTTTTTT | CASSYPGTGDTGELFF
- | TRBD1 | TRBJ1-1 | TRBV19 | TGTGCCAGTAGTCCCTGGACAGGGGGCATTCGGTTTGACACTGAAGCTTTCTTT | CASSPWTGGIRFDTEAFF
- | - | TRBJ2-3 | TRBV6-5 | TGTGCCAGCAAGCCCGGCGGGAGCACAGATACGCAGTATTTT | CASKPGGSTDTQYF
- | TRBD2 | TRBJ2-7 | TRBV11-2 | TGTGCCAGCAGCTTTAGGGGTGGGACTAGCGGGGGGACCTACGAGCAGTACTTC | CASSFRGGTSGGTYEQYF
- | - | TRBJ1-6 | TRBV19 | TGTGCCAGTACCCGAGGCGGGGACAATTCACCCCTCCACTTT | CASTRGGDNSPLHF
- | - | TRBJ2-7 | TRBV18 | TGTGCCAGCTCACCGACTTCATACGAGCAGTACTTC | CASSPTSYEQYF
- | - | TRBJ1-1 | TRBV2 | TGTGCCAGCAGTGAACAGGGTCGGTCTCAGTGGGCTTTCTTT | CASSEQGRSQWAFF
- | - | TRBJ2-7 | TRBV12-5 | TGTGCTAGTGGTTTGGCCCAGGGGCCGCACCAGGGCGAGCAGTACTTC | CASGLAQGPHQGEQYF
- | - | TRBJ2-1 | TRBV5-1 | TGCGCCAGCAGCTTTGAGAGGGGGGGGTACAATGAGCAGTTCTTC | CASSFERGGYNEQFF
- | - | TRBJ2-3 | TRBV9 | TGTGCCAGCAGCGTAGGTCACAGGGGGGGGGATGAGAGCACAGATACGCAGTATTTT | CASSVGHRGGDESTDTQYF
- | - | TRBJ1-4 | TRBV27 | TGTGCCAGCAGTTCTCTCGGGGCAACTAATGAAAAACTGTTTTTT | CASSSLGATNEKLFF
- | - | TRBJ2-2 | TRBV7-3 | TGTGCCAGCAGCTTAGCGGGTTCGAACACCGGGGAGCTGTTTTTT | CASSLAGSNTGELFF
- | TRBD1 | TRBJ1-5 | TRBV19 | TGTGCCAGTAGTATTGGGACAGGGTTTAAACCCCAGCATTTT | CASSIGTGFKPQHF
once | - | TRBJ1-2 | TRBV9 | TGTGCCAGCAGCCCACGGGACAACACTTTCTATGGCTACACCTTC | CASSPRDNTFYGYTF
- | - | TRBJ2-7 | TRBV6-5 | TGTGCCAGCTCAATGAGGCGCTCCTACGAGCAGTACTTC | CASSMRRSYEQYF
- | TRBD1 | TRBJ1-5 | TRBV2 | TGTGCCAGCAGTGTGGGACAGGGTAGCAATCAGCCCCAGCATTTT | CASSVGQGSNQPQHF
- | - | TRBJ1-1 | TRBV7-2 | TGTGCCAGCAGCTTAGGAGTACAGATGAACACTGAAGCTTTCTTT | CASSLGVQMNTEAFF
- | - | TRBJ2-7 | TRBV7-2 | TGTGCCAGCAGCTTAGTTCCTGAGAGCTCCTACGAGCAGTACTTC | CASSLVPESSYEQYF
- | TRBD1 | TRBJ1-5 | TRBV6-5 | TGTGCCAGCAGTTACTTCGGGACAGGGGGCAAAGAGCCCCAGCATTTT | CASSYFGTGGKEPQHF
- | - | TRBJ2-1 | TRBV7-2 | TGTGCCAGCAGCTTACGACGGGGGTTAAGGGTGGATGAGCAGTTCTTC | CASSLRRGLRVDEQFF
- | TRBD1 | TRBJ1-1 | TRBV19 | TGTGCCAGTAGAGAAGAAGGGGGCCAAAGGAACACTGAAGCTTTCTTT | CASREEGGQRNTEAFF
- | TRBD1 | TRBJ1-1 | TRBV7-9 | TGTGCCAGCAGCCGCGGGGCTTGGGACAGGGGGACCCTTGAAGCTTTCTTT | CASSRGAWDRGTLEAFF
- | - | TRBJ2-5 | TRBV9 | TGTGCCAGCAGCGTGGCGGCGGGGAAGGACCAACAGACCCAGTACTTC | CASSVAAGKDQQTQYF
- | - | TRBJ2-2 | TRBV5-5 | TGTGCCAGCAGTCAGGGACAAATCACCGGGGAGCTGTTTTTT | CASSQGQITGELFF
- | TRBD2 | TRBJ2-2 | TRBV15 | TGTGCCACCAGGATGAGCGGGGTTGAGCTGTTTTTT | CATRMSGVELFF
- | - | TRBJ2-5 | TRBV2 | TGTGCCAGCAGAGCTGCACAGGAGACCCAGTACTTC | CASRAAQETQYF
- | TRBD1 | TRBJ1-6 | TRBV15 | TGTGCCACCAGCAGTTTGGGACAGGGAGGTTCACCCCTCCACTTT | CATSSLGQGGSPLHF
- | - | TRBJ2-7 | TRBV5-1 | TGCGCCAGTGCGGGACAGCAGGTCCCGGGCGAGCAGTACTTC | CASAGQQVPGEQYF
once | TRBD1 | TRBJ1-2 | TRBV19 | TGTGCCAGTAGTCCGGGACAGGGACAGCGTGGCTACACCTTC | CASSPGQGQRGYTF
- | - | TRBJ1-1 | TRBV19 | TGTGCCAGTAGTATGACAGCTATGAACACTGAAGCTTTCTTT | CASSMTAMNTEAFF
- | - | TRBJ1-3 | TRBV5-4 | TGTGCCAGCAGTTCACAGGGAAGGTCTGGAAACACCATATATTTT | CASSSQGRSGNTIYF
- | TRBD1 | TRBJ1-1 | TRBV19 | TGTGCCAGTAGCCGCATCCTCGGGACAGGTGAAGCTTTCTTT | CASSRILGTGEAFF
- | TRBD1 | TRBJ1-2 | TRBV5-6 | TGTGCCAGCAGCCGGGACAGGGTCTATGGCTACACCTTC | CASSRDRVYGYTF
once | - | TRBJ2-5 | TRBV4-1 | TGCGCCAGCAGCCAACACTTAACCGTACAAGAGACCCAGTACTTC | CASSQHLTVQETQYF
- | - | TRBJ1-3 | TRBV7-8 | TGTGCCAGCAGCTTATCCAGGGCTGGAAACACCATATATTTT | CASSLSRAGNTIYF
- | - | TRBJ1-2 | TRBV7-3 | TGTGCCAGCAGCTTAAACAGGGACTATGGCTACACCTTC | CASSLNRDYGYTF
- | - | TRBJ1-1 | TRBV11-2 | TGTGCCAGCAGCTTCGATGGCAGAGCACTAATGAACACTGAAGCTTTCTTT | CASSFDGRALMNTEAFF
- | TRBD1 | TRBJ2-2 | TRBV19 | TGTGCCAGCTGGACAGGGAGAGGGCCGAACACCGGGGAGCTGTTTTTT | CASWTGRGPNTGELFF
- | TRBD2 | TRBJ2-3 | TRBV7-6 | TGTGCCAGCAGCCTACTCCGAATAGCGGGGGTCACAGATACGCAGTATTTT | CASSLLRIAGVTDTQYF
- | - | TRBJ1-3 | TRBV7-9 | TGTGCCAGCAGCTTCGCGGGGGGAAACACCATATATTTT | CASSFAGGNTIYF
- | TRBD1 | TRBJ1-1 | TRBV5-4 | TGTGCCAGCAGCTTGACAGGGGGCTGGGTCACTGAAGCTTTCTTT | CASSLTGGWVTEAFF
- | - | TRBJ2-2 | TRBV5-4 | TGTGCCAGCAGCTTCCGCACTCGAGGGGAGCTGTTTTTT | CASSFRTRGELFF